The 31 T cell receptor beta chains reported below all come from one sample, sequenced in a study of graft-versus-host responses after intestinal transplantation. Method: immunoSEQ multiplex PCR; TCRdb's copy keeps in-frame clones and lacks some. This sample has about 90,000 clones, with 90% to 95% found just once. No antigen is known for these receptors. Sequenced here: unstimulated CD8+ T cells sorted from spleen or lymph node cells, sampled before intestinal transplant. The receptors were sampled from a human donor who received an intestinal transplant.

V gene TRBV30 combines with J gene TRBJ1-1, with 9 bases identical to TRBD1. Germline-derived CDR1 and CDR2 are GTSNPN and SVGIG (reference sequence). This CDR3 is built from 16 residues. V trimming: 3 bases; J trimming: 10 bases; junction bases outside the gene matches: 18. The CDR3 DNA sequence: TGTGCCTGGAGGCTAACATGGGACAGGGCGAAAGAGGGAGCTTTCTTT. Translation: CAWRLTWDRAKEGAFF. Supplemented by reference TRBV30 and TRBJ1-1, the full variable domain reads SQTIHQWPATLVQPVGSPLSLECTVEGTSNPNLYWYRQAAGRGLQLLFYSVGIGQISSEVPQNLSASRPQDRQFILSSKKLLLSDSGFYLCAWRLTWDRAKEGAFFGQGTRLTVV.

This chain connects TRBV27 to TRBJ2-5, with a weak D call TRBD2 (5 bases). Germline V gene data show CDR1 as MNHEY and CDR2 as SMNVEV (reference sequence). This CDR3 is built from 16 residues. Trimming removed 6 bases at V and 1 base at J, with 18 bases between. The CDR3 here is CASRTEGGPVQETQYF. As DNA, the CDR3 is TGTGCCAGCAGGACCGAAGGCGGGCCCGTCCAAGAGACCCAGTACTTC.

This sequence joins TRBV28 and TRBJ2-3, with 7 bases aligning to TRBD2. CDR3 size: 14 residues. V lost 8 bases and J lost 4; bases outside the gene matches: 9. Per germline, CDR1 MDHEN and CDR2 SYDVKM. The CDR3 DNA sequence: TGTGCCAGCGCTCTTCCGGGAGGCGCAGATACGCAGTATTTT. Protein sequence: CASALPGGADTQYF.

This clone showed up just a few times. The gene calls are TRBV30 and TRBJ1-1; a weak D match, TRBD1 (6 bases). Germline V CDR1 and CDR2: GTSNPN, SVGIG (reference sequence). V lost 1 base and J 4 bases, leaving 10 bases between the germline ends. The CDR3 spans 13 residues. CDR3 protein: CAWSAIGGTEAFF. The DNA for the CDR3 is TGTGCCTGGAGTGCTATAGGGGGCACTGAAGCTTTCTTT. Variable domain in full (rest from reference TRBV30 and TRBJ1-1): SQTIHQWPATLVQPVGSPLSLECTVEGTSNPNLYWYRQAAGRGLQLLFYSVGIGQISSEVPQNLSASRPQDRQFILSSKKLLLSDSGFYLCAWSAIGGTEAFFGQGTRLTVV.

The chain is built from TRBV19 and TRBJ1-5; unclear D gene. CDR1 is LNHDA, CDR2 SQIVND, per germline (reference sequence). The CDR3 is 13 residues long. The V gene lost 3 bases and the J gene lost 5 bases, with 8 bases spanning the gap. The CDR3 is CASSIYSYQPQHF. In DNA form, the CDR3 reads TGTGCCAGTAGTATTTACAGCTATCAGCCCCAGCATTTT. The complete variable domain, with remaining parts taken from reference TRBV19 and TRBJ1-5, reads DGGITQSPKYLFRKEGQNVTLSCEQNLNHDAMYWYRQDPGQGLRLIYYSQIVNDFQKGDIAEGYSVSREKKESFPLTVTSAQKNPTAFYLCASSIYSYQPQHFGDGTRLSIL.

The chain carries TRBV13 and TRBJ1-1; D is unresolved. V lost 8 bases and J 4 bases, leaving 14 bases between the germline ends. CDR1 is PRHDT and CDR2 is FYEKMQ in the germline V gene (reference sequence). CDR3 length: 13 amino acids. The CDR3 region has the DNA TGTGCCAGCCGCGGGGAGGGCGGCACTGAAGCTTTCTTT. It encodes CASRGEGGTEAFF.

The chain recombines TRBV15 with TRBJ2-7; 7 nucleotides line up with TRBD1. The CDR3 runs to 11 residues. Looked up from germline, CDR1 is LNHNV and CDR2 is YYDKDF (reference sequence). The trim removed 5 bases at V and 9 bases at J, leaving 4 bases unmatched. Written as DNA, the CDR3 is TGTGCCACCAGCTTCCAGGGGGTGCAGTACTTC. This gives the protein CATSFQGVQYF.

This clone was picked up one time. The rearrangement links TRBV19 to TRBJ2-7; D is possibly TRBD1 (6 bases). CDR1 is LNHDA and CDR2 is SQIVND in the germline V gene (reference sequence). The CDR3 length is 14 residues. Trimming took off 4 bases at V and 0 bases at J, with 10 bases between the two ends. CDR3 sequence reads: CASSRGLHSYEQYF. DNA for the CDR3: TGTGCCAGTAGTAGGGGGCTCCACTCCTACGAGCAGTACTTC.

The chain joins TRBV14 to TRBJ2-3, with 8 positions matching TRBD1. The CDR3 is 16 residues long. The germline V gene encodes CDR1 SGHDN and CDR2 FVKESK. With V trimmed by 4 bases and J by 1 base, 7 bases remained unmatched. In DNA, the CDR3 is TGTGCCAGCAGCCCGCGCCCGGGACAGGGCACAGATACGCAGTATTTT. Amino acid sequence: CASSPRPGQGTDTQYF.

The rearrangement links TRBV5-4 to TRBJ2-1; TRBD2 aligns across 8 bases. The germline V gene encodes CDR1 SGHNT and CDR2 YYREEE (reference sequence). The CDR3 is made up of 14 amino acids. The trim removed 5 bases at V and 13 bases at J, leaving 14 bases unmatched. CDR3 amino acids: CASSTLYGRALQFF. As DNA, the CDR3 is TGTGCCAGCAGTACGCTTTACGGGAGGGCCCTCCAGTTCTTC.

This clone was observed once. The chain links TRBV2 to TRBJ1-2, with 9 bases matching TRBD1. Looked up from germline, CDR1 is SNHLY and CDR2 is FYNNEI. The CDR3 consists of 14 residues. Trimming at V came to 3 bases and at J to 4 bases, leaving 3 bases not matched to a gene. For the CDR3, the DNA is TGTGCCAGCAGTGAGGGGACAGGGATCTATGGCTACACCTTC. Translating gives CASSEGTGIYGYTF.

The V and J genes are TRBV7-9 and TRBJ1-2; D is possibly TRBD1 (5 bases). V lost 0 bases, J lost 5 bases, and 13 bases lay in between. Germline V gene sequence: CDR1 SEHNR, CDR2 FQNEAQ (reference sequence). The CDR3 has 15 residues. The CDR3 bases are TGTGCCAGCAGCTTAGCGCTCGGGGGGTATTATGGCTACACCTTC. This codes for CASSLALGGYYGYTF.

The table lists this clone with a count of one. J is TRBJ2-1 and V is TRBV4-3; tentatively, D is TRBD2 (5 bases). Trimming stripped 3 bases from V and 4 bases from J, with 10 bases between. CDR1 and CDR2 (germline): LGHNA, YSLEER. The CDR3 totals 14 residues. CDR3: CASSQTSGYNEQFF. CDR3 DNA sequence: TGCGCCAGCAGCCAGACCTCGGGATACAATGAGCAGTTCTTC.

The chain joins TRBV11-2 to TRBJ1-2; the match to TRBD1 covers 8 bases. The V segment lost 1 base and the J segment 4 bases; nucleotides outside the gene matches: 8. The CDR3 has 16 amino acids. Looked up from germline, CDR1 is SGHAT and CDR2 is FQNNGV. CDR3 protein: CASSLGQGSSRYGYTF. In DNA form, the CDR3 reads TGTGCCAGCAGCTTAGGACAGGGGAGTTCGCGCTATGGCTACACCTTC.

The genes are TRBV4-1 and TRBJ2-7; 11 bases map to TRBD2. This CDR3 comprises 15 residues. The trim removed 0 bases at V and 3 bases at J, leaving 1 base unmatched. Germline V CDR1 and CDR2: MGHRA, YSYEKL. The CDR3 protein is CASSQDLAGGYEQYF. In DNA form, the CDR3 reads TGCGCCAGCAGCCAAGACCTAGCGGGAGGCTACGAGCAGTACTTC.

The rearrangement uses TRBV28 and TRBJ2-7; possibly TRBD2 for D (5 bases). Germline-derived CDR1 and CDR2 are MDHEN and SYDVKM. CDR3 length: 14 amino acids. With 6 bases removed from V and 4 bases from J, the gap between germline ends came to 16 bases. The CDR3 loop is CASRWGEAPYEQYF. CDR3 coding DNA: TGTGCCAGCAGATGGGGAGAGGCCCCTTACGAGCAGTACTTC.

This chain uses TRBV5-1 with TRBJ2-7; no clear D gene. This CDR3 is built from 15 residues. Trimming cost V 0 bases and J 3 bases, with 13 bases left between them. Germline V gene lookup returns CDR1 SGHRS and CDR2 YFSETQ. The CDR3 bases are TGCGCCAGCAGCTTGGGTATCGCGTCGAGCTACGAGCAGTACTTC. Its translation is CASSLGIASSYEQYF.

The V gene is TRBV19, the J gene TRBJ1-5, with D possibly TRBD1 on 6 matching bases. Germline V gene lookup returns CDR1 LNHDA and CDR2 SQIVND (reference sequence). The length of the CDR3 is 16 residues. V was clipped by 1 base and J by 5 bases, with 15 bases between them. The CDR3 reads CASSIAGGHHDQPQHF. The DNA for the CDR3 is TGTGCCAGTAGTATAGCGGGGGGACACCATGATCAGCCCCAGCATTTT. The variable domain in full, with the rest retrieved from reference TRBV19 and TRBJ1-5, is DGGITQSPKYLFRKEGQNVTLSCEQNLNHDAMYWYRQDPGQGLRLIYYSQIVNDFQKGDIAEGYSVSREKKESFPLTVTSAQKNPTAFYLCASSIAGGHHDQPQHFGDGTRLSIL.

The chain employs TRBV28 and TRBJ2-1; TRBD2 aligns across 9 bases. Losses at the gene ends were 3 bases for V and 8 bases for J; bases not matched to a gene: 17. The CDR3 length is 18 residues. In germline, CDR1 is MDHEN, CDR2 SYDVKM. The CDR3, as DNA: TGTGCCAGCAGTTTTAGGTTCGAGCGGGAGGACCCGGTGGATGAGCAGTTCTTC. It codes for CASSFRFEREDPVDEQFF.

This clone was recorded only once. The V and J genes are TRBV11-2 and TRBJ2-7; 7 bases match TRBD2. This CDR3 is built from 14 residues. Germline-derived CDR1 and CDR2 are SGHAT and FQNNGV. Trimming cost V 4 bases and J 5 bases; bases outside gene matches: 8. The CDR3 DNA reads as TGTGCCAGCAGCTCTTGGGGGAGGGAGAACGAGCAGTACTTC. Translated, it gives CASSSWGRENEQYF.

The J gene is TRBJ1-3, the V gene TRBV4-1; D ambiguous. Germline loops: CDR1 MGHRA, CDR2 YSYEKL. The V end lost 0 bases, the J end lost 0 bases, and 9 bases lay between the germline ends. The CDR3 has 16 residues. The CDR3 here is CASSQDRQASGNTIYF. CDR3 coding DNA: TGCGCCAGCAGCCAAGATCGTCAAGCCTCTGGAAACACCATATATTTT.

The chain carries TRBV27 and TRBJ2-3, with TRBD2 matching 7 bases. Per the germline V gene, CDR1 is MNHEY and CDR2 is SMNVEV (reference sequence). Unmatched junction bases numbered 13, after V lost 5 bases and J lost 2 bases. CDR3 size: 17 residues. The CDR3 here is CASSPSSGLISTDTQYF. The CDR3 DNA follows: TGTGCCAGCAGTCCTTCTAGCGGCCTAATATCCACAGATACGCAGTATTTT.

A remark on this clone: The sample carries other DNA sequences with the same CDR3. The gene calls are TRBV7-8 and TRBJ2-7, with 8 bases lining up with TRBD2. CDR1 and CDR2 from the germline V gene are SGHVS and FQNEAQ. V lost 5 bases and J lost 2; bases outside the gene matches: 14. The CDR3 loop spans 17 amino acids. The CDR3 region has the DNA TGTGCCAGCAGCCTAACGTCAGGGGTAGCGGGGACCTACGAGCAGTACTTC. This codes for CASSLTSGVAGTYEQYF.

The chain has TRBV12-5 and TRBJ2-2; 10 positions match TRBD2. Unmatched junction bases numbered 8, after V lost 1 base and J lost 6 bases. CDR3 length: 17 residues. The germline V gene encodes CDR1 LGHNT and CDR2 FRNRAP. CDR3 sequence (DNA): TGTGCTAGTGGTTTGGATGGACTAGCGGTTGGCGCCGGGGAGCTGTTTTTT. Protein product: CASGLDGLAVGAGELFF.

This chain links TRBV7-9 with TRBJ2-1; the match to TRBD1 covers 11 bases. Germline assignment: CDR1 SEHNR and CDR2 FQNEAQ (reference sequence). After removal of 3 bases from V and 6 bases from J, the junction contained 10 bases not matched to a gene. The CDR3 is made up of 17 amino acids. The CDR3 loop is CASSFLLRDRGGNEQFF. The DNA for the CDR3 is TGTGCCAGCAGCTTCCTCCTTCGGGACAGGGGGGGCAATGAGCAGTTCTTC.

The chain combines TRBV10-3 with TRBJ2-2; 10 nucleotides agree with TRBD1. The CDR3 loop spans 15 amino acids. Germline CDR1 ENHRY, CDR2 SYGVKD. V was pared by 7 bases and J by 4 bases, with 6 bases of the junction left unmatched. The CDR3 coding sequence is TGTGCCATCACCCACGGACAGGGGGGCACCGGGGAGCTGTTTTTT. Encoded protein: CAITHGQGGTGELFF.

This chain joins TRBV7-9 and TRBJ2-3; 9 bases fit TRBD2. This CDR3 region has 16 residues. Trimming cost V 5 bases and J 6 bases; bases outside gene matches: 12. CDR1 SEHNR and CDR2 FQNEAQ come from the germline V gene (reference sequence). Written as DNA, the CDR3 is TGTGCCAGCAGCCCCTCGGGACTAGCAGGGTTGGATACGCAGTATTTT. This translates into CASSPSGLAGLDTQYF. The variable domain in full, with the rest retrieved from reference TRBV7-9 and TRBJ2-3, is DTGVSQNPRHKITKRGQNVTFRCDPISEHNRLYWYRQTLGQGPEFLTYFQNEAQLEKSRLLSDRFSAERPKGSFSTLEIQRTEQGDSAMYLCASSPSGLAGLDTQYFGPGTRLTVL.

This chain connects TRBV4-1 to TRBJ1-6, with D possibly matching TRBD1 (5 bases). Germline CDR1 MGHRA, CDR2 YSYEKL. CDR3 length: 15 amino acids. Deletions cut 3 bases from V and 8 bases from J, with 14 bases between. The CDR3 here is CASSHSGGVDSPLHF. CDR3 coding DNA: TGCGCCAGCAGCCACTCCGGAGGGGTCGATTCACCCCTCCACTTT.

The chain links TRBV9 to TRBJ2-5, with 7 positions matching TRBD2. J lost 5 bases, V lost 0 bases, and 7 bases had no gene match. The length of the CDR3 is 15 residues. Germline V gene data show CDR1 as SGDLS and CDR2 as YYNGEE. This CDR3 reads CASSVGRAGMETQYF. The CDR3 DNA is TGTGCCAGCAGCGTAGGAAGAGCGGGGATGGAGACCCAGTACTTC. Full variable domain (missing parts from reference TRBV9 and TRBJ2-5): DSGVTQTPKHLITATGQRVTLRCSPRSGDLSVYWYQQSLDQGLQFLIQYYNGEERAKGNILERFSAQQFPDLHSELNLSSLELGDSALYFCASSVGRAGMETQYFGPGTRLLVL.

Here the CDR3 DNA reads TGCAGCATACGACTAGCGTACTCCTACGAGCAGTACTTC. It codes for CSIRLAYSYEQYF. This sequence joins TRBV29-1 and TRBJ2-7; 8 nucleotides line up with TRBD2. The CDR3 runs to 13 residues. J gave up 0 bases and V 8 bases, and 6 bases lay outside the gene matches. Germline CDR1 and CDR2: SQVTM and ANQGSEA.

The chain has TRBV19 and TRBJ2-5, with D possibly TRBD1 on 5 matching bases. Trimming shortened V by 5 bases and J by 2 bases, and 12 bases separated the two germline ends. The CDR3 sequence is 14 residues long. The germline gives CDR1 LNHDA, CDR2 SQIVND (reference sequence). DNA of the CDR3: TGTGCCAGTAGTCCACGACAGTCGCAAGAGACCCAGTACTTC. Residues: CASSPRQSQETQYF.